One sample yielded the 9 T cell receptor beta chains listed below, sequenced in a study of shared clonotypes between healthy human individuals. Only in-frame clones appear in the TCRdb table, and some are missing; sequencing was by immunoSEQ multiplex PCR. The data show some 500,000 clones, with approximately 95% seen just once and approximately 0.067% held by the top ten. Material: naive CD4+ T cells sorted from blood. Subset denoted: CD45RA+ positively selected. The receptors shown here come from a young woman in good health.

Note on this clone: Other DNA sequences in the sample encode the same CDR3. The chain joins TRBV28 to TRBJ2-1, with D perhaps assigned TRBD1 or TRBD2 (5 bases each). Germline V gene lookup returns CDR1 MDHEN and CDR2 SYDVKM. V was trimmed by 2 bases and J by 0 bases, leaving 5 bases between them. CDR3 length: 14 amino acids. The CDR3 spells CASSLGGSYNEQFF. DNA for the CDR3: TGTGCCAGCAGTTTAGGGGGCTCCTACAATGAGCAGTTCTTC.

The chain has TRBV23-1 and TRBJ2-5, with 8 bases identical to TRBD2. The DNA end is more similar to TRBJ2-7, so the J call may be wrong. TRBV23-1 is identified as an open reading frame with a role that is uncertain. The CDR3 consists of 16 residues. The CDR3 DNA is TGCGCCAGCAGTCACCGGGCGAGCGGGAGTGGGTACGAGCAGTACTTC. Protein: CASSHRASGSGYEQYF.

The chain has TRBV6-1 and TRBJ1-4; D ambiguous. Germline loops: CDR1 MNHNS, CDR2 SASEGT. The CDR3 extends over 12 amino acids. The V end was cut by 2 bases, the J end by 8 bases, with 6 bases between. DNA for the CDR3: TGTGCCAGCAGTGAACGGAGAGAAAAACTGTTTTTT. This translates into CASSERREKLFF.

This clone was seen just once. The genes are TRBV28 and TRBJ1-5; D gene uncertain. Germline V lookup: CDR1 MDHEN, CDR2 SYDVKM. The CDR3 has 15 residues. Trimming cost V 4 bases and J 2 bases, with 12 bases left between them. The CDR3, as DNA: TGTGCCAGCAGTTCGCCGAGAGTGGGCAATCAGCCCCAGCATTTT. It codes for CASSSPRVGNQPQHF. Looking up the rest from reference TRBV28 and TRBJ1-5 gives the full variable domain: DVKVTQSSRYLVKRTGEKVFLECVQDMDHENMFWYRQDPGLGLRLIYFSYDVKMKEKGDIPEGYSVSREKKERFSLILESASTNQTSMYLCASSSPRVGNQPQHFGDGTRLSIL.

Comments on this clone: The sample has other DNA sequences that encode this CDR3 too. This chain links TRBV7-9 with TRBJ2-7, with 11 bases identical to TRBD2. Per germline, CDR1 SEHNR and CDR2 FQNEAQ (reference sequence). This CDR3 is built from 15 residues. V lost 1 base and J lost 2; bases outside the gene matches: 1. The CDR3 DNA reads as TGTGCCAGCAGCTTAGATAGCGGGAGGGCCTACGAGCAGTACTTC. Protein product: CASSLDSGRAYEQYF.

This clone was detected a few times. The J gene is TRBJ1-2, the V gene TRBV6-5, with TRBD1 matching 8 bases. The CDR3 has 15 residues. The germline V gene encodes CDR1 MNHEY and CDR2 SVGAGI. V was pared by 6 bases and J by 4 bases, with 10 bases of the junction left unmatched. The CDR3 loop reads CASSPDRAQGYGYTF. CDR3 DNA sequence: TGTGCCAGCAGCCCGGACAGGGCGCAAGGCTATGGCTACACCTTC.

The chain carries TRBV28 and TRBJ1-4; D remains unclear. V was trimmed by 3 bases and J by 0 bases, leaving 8 bases between them. The germline V gene encodes CDR1 MDHEN and CDR2 SYDVKM. This CDR3 comprises 15 residues. This chain's CDR3 is CASSFAAPTNEKLFF. The CDR3 DNA follows: TGTGCCAGCAGTTTTGCGGCTCCAACTAATGAAAAACTGTTTTTT.

This clone is a singleton in its sample. The CDR3 bases are TGTGCCAGCACCAATGACAGGGGCTATGGCTACACCTTC. Translated: CASTNDRGYGYTF. The chain combines TRBV6-1 with TRBJ1-2; 8 bases are a match to TRBD1. The J segment lost 4 bases and the V segment lost 7 bases, leaving 5 bases of the junction unmatched. Germline V CDR1 and CDR2: MNHNS, SASEGT. The CDR3 length is 13 residues.

V usage is TRBV5-1 and J usage is TRBJ2-3; 11 bases line up with TRBD2. The trim removed 0 bases at V and 4 bases at J, leaving 4 bases unmatched. CDR1 and CDR2 from the germline V gene are SGHRS and YFSETQ. CDR3 length equals 16 residues. CDR3: CASSLVLAGDPDTQYF. The CDR3 coding sequence is TGCGCCAGCAGCTTGGTACTAGCGGGAGATCCAGATACGCAGTATTTT.